Listed here is a single T cell receptor (beta chain). What it recognizes is unknown. The sample belongs to a study of T cells in localized non-small cell lung cancer. Study conclusions and caveats: Across samples, adjacent lung featured a median roughly 61 of the top 100 tumor clones. Because sequencing included only one region (of the tumor), heterogeneity remains possible.

The V gene's germline CDR1 is SGHTA and CDR2 FQGNSA. Trimming left V 5 bases short and J 1 base short, with 11 bases between. This CDR3 is 14 amino acids long. TCRdb keeps only in-frame clones here, not all; method: immunoSEQ multiplex PCR. The sample lists 45,000 to 70,000 clones, 86% occurring once. Here the sequenced sample was peripheral blood, taken before any cancer treatment. The genes are TRBV7-2 and TRBJ1-1; D not resolved. This TCR came from a woman between 35 and 75 years old with stage I lung adenocarcinoma. The CDR3: CASSRVWGNTEAFF. The CDR3 DNA reads as TGTGCCAGCAGCCGCGTTTGGGGGAACACTGAAGCTTTCTTT.